This T cell receptor beta chain was profiled in a study of human T cells and chemical hapten exposure. Time point given: patch test 1, 2 weeks after DPC sensitization. The sample's treatment: therapeutic diphenylcyclopropenone sensitization with weekly scalp DPC. The sample holds a few counts of this clonotype. TCRdb called the RACE reads again in MiXCR, with one record for every CDR3 protein. The sample holds around 380,000 distinct CDR3 sequences, around 5% seen once. The germline CDR1 and CDR2 sequences are GTSNPN and SVGIG (reference sequence). The CDR3 is made up of 11 amino acids. The sequence came from a woman in her 50s with alopecia areata. Some clones in this sample may be carry-over from other donors' samples. The starting material was whole blood, obtained in connection with sensitization to the hapten diphenylcyclopropenone (DPC). The chain is built from TRBV30 and TRBJ2-2; D call uncertain. Written as DNA, the CDR3 is TGTGCGGTCGACGGCACCGGGGAGCTGTTTTTT. As protein: CAVDGTGELFF.